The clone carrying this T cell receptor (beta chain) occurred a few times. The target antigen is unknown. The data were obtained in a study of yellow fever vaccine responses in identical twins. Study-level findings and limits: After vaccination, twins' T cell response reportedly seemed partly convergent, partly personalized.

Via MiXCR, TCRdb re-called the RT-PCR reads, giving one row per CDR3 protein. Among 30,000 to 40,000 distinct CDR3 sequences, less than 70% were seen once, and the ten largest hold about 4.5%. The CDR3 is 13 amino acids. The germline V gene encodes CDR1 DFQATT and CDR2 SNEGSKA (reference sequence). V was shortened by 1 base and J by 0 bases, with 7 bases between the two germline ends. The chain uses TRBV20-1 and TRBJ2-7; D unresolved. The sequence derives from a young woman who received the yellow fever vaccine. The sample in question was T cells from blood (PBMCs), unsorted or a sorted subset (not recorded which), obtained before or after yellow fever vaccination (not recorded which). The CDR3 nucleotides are TGCAGTGCTAGAGTTGGATCCTCCTACGAGCAGTACTTC. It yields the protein CSARVGSSYEQYF.